This TCR beta chain was retrieved from a study of blood T cell repertoires in COVID-19. Looking at the study overall: Sites in the United States, Italy and Spain provided acute and convalescent COVID-19 samples. PBMCs, B-cell-depleted T cells, or T cells provided the cDNA or gDNA that made up the material.

The CDR3 covers 15 residues. The trim removed 5 bases at V and 4 bases at J, leaving 8 bases unmatched. Per the germline V gene, CDR1 is MNHNY and CDR2 is SVGAGI (reference sequence). The table came from immunoSEQ multiplex PCR; TCRdb's copy has only in-frame clones and leaves some out. The repertoire consists of hundreds of thousands of clones, with roughly 89% occurring once and the leading ten covering around 4.5%. This clonotype originated in a woman under 40 with acute or convalescent COVID-19. Sequencing input: peripheral blood. The chain carries TRBV6-6 and TRBJ2-5; 9 bases match TRBD1. CDR3 loop: CASSNRDRVAETQYF. DNA of the CDR3: TGTGCCAGCAGTAACCGGGACAGGGTTGCAGAGACCCAGTACTTC.